The 10 T cell receptor beta chains in this list originate from one sample, sequenced in a study of blood T cell repertoires in COVID-19. Generated by immunoSEQ multiplex PCR, the TCRdb table keeps only in-frame clones and is missing some. The table records roughly 380,000 clones, roughly four fifths of them present only once. Sequencing was done on a sample of peripheral blood. These receptor sequences come from a human donor with acute or convalescent COVID-19. The donor label of this sample is uncertain.

V gene TRBV9 combines with J gene TRBJ1-2; a possible D gene is TRBD1 (6 bases). V lost 1 base and J lost 8, with 15 bases in between. The CDR3 consists of 14 residues. The germline gives CDR1 SGDLS, CDR2 YYNGEE. CDR3 in amino acids: CASSVQTGGPGYTF. CDR3 DNA: TGTGCCAGCAGCGTACAGACAGGCGGTCCGGGCTACACCTTC. The variable domain in full, with the rest retrieved from reference TRBV9 and TRBJ1-2, is DSGVTQTPKHLITATGQRVTLRCSPRSGDLSVYWYQQSLDQGLQFLIQYYNGEERAKGNILERFSAQQFPDLHSELNLSSLELGDSALYFCASSVQTGGPGYTFGSGTRLTVV.

The chain recombines TRBV23-1 with TRBJ1-1; D perhaps matches TRBD1 (6 bases). TRBV23-1 is designated an ORF whose function remains uncertain. This CDR3 is 15 amino acids long. Deletions cut 4 bases from V and 0 bases from J, with 12 bases between. CDR3 region: CASSPIRGLNTEAFF. The CDR3 nucleotides are TGCGCCAGCAGTCCAATCAGGGGTTTGAACACTGAAGCTTTCTTT.

The chain carries TRBV6-5 and TRBJ2-3, with TRBD1 matching 8 bases. Germline V gene data show CDR1 as MNHEY and CDR2 as SVGAGI. The V gene end was trimmed by 6 bases and the J gene end by 4 bases; junction bases not matched to a gene: 6. The CDR3 runs 14 residues. CDR3 in amino acids: CASRRQGFADTQYF. The CDR3 DNA reads as TGTGCCAGCAGGAGACAGGGGTTCGCAGATACGCAGTATTTT.

CDR3: CASSSPRTSGKNPGDQETQYF. The CDR3 region has the DNA TGTGCCAGCAGTTCCCCCCGGACTAGCGGGAAAAACCCTGGGGACCAAGAGACCCAGTACTTC. The chain links TRBV27 to TRBJ2-5; 12 nucleotides match TRBD2. The V gene's germline CDR1 is MNHEY and CDR2 SMNVEV (reference sequence). CDR3 length: 21 amino acids. With 4 bases clipped from V and 0 bases from J, the junction kept 18 bases outside the gene matches.

The CDR3: CASSQERRALDTIYF. The DNA of the CDR3 is TGCGCCAGCAGCCAAGAACGGAGGGCTTTAGACACCATATATTTT. The rearrangement joins TRBV4-1 to TRBJ1-3; D remains ambiguous. V was pared by 0 bases and J by 8 bases, with 14 bases between. CDR3 length: 15 residues. CDR1 and CDR2 from the germline V gene are MGHRA and YSYEKL.

The rearrangement uses TRBV6-5 and TRBJ2-7, with a tentative D call TRBD2 (6 bases). CDR1 and CDR2 (germline): MNHEY, SVGAGI. The CDR3 runs to 15 residues. V was pared by 3 bases and J by 2 bases, with 14 bases between. CDR3 sequence: CASSYGAWGAYEQYF. The CDR3 DNA reads TGTGCCAGCAGTTATGGGGCCTGGGGGGCCTACGAGCAGTACTTC.

The genes are TRBV4-1 and TRBJ2-7, with 11 bases lining up with TRBD2. J lost 0 bases, V lost 4 bases, and 5 bases had no gene match. Germline V gene sequence: CDR1 MGHRA, CDR2 YSYEKL. The CDR3 contains 16 residues. CDR3 sequence reads: CASSPRLAGSSYEQYF. CDR3 sequence (DNA): TGCGCCAGCAGCCCCCGACTAGCGGGGAGCTCCTACGAGCAGTACTTC.

This clone appeared a single time. The rearrangement joins TRBV5-5 to TRBJ1-1, with D unclear. Germline V gene sequence: CDR1 SGHKS, CDR2 YYEKEE (reference sequence). The CDR3 covers 13 residues. Trimming stripped 1 base from V and 3 bases from J, with 7 bases between. The CDR3 coding sequence is TGTGCCAGCAGCTTGCTGGCCGACACTGAAGCTTTCTTT. It specifies CASSLLADTEAFF.

This clone was observed a few times. The V call is TRBV19, the J call TRBJ1-2; TRBD1 is a possible D gene (5 bases). The V end lost 9 bases, the J end lost 4 bases, and 18 bases lay between the germline ends. The CDR3 runs to 14 residues. Looked up from germline, CDR1 is LNHDA and CDR2 is SQIVND (reference sequence). The CDR3, as DNA: TGTGCCAGCGAGAGCTCCAGGGTGAGCTATGGCTACACCTTC. Its translation: CASESSRVSYGYTF.

The genes are TRBV5-4 and TRBJ2-7, with TRBD2 matching over 9 bases. The CDR3 loop spans 15 amino acids. V was pared by 0 bases and J by 1 base, with 2 bases of the junction left unmatched. Germline CDR1 SGHNT, CDR2 YYREEE (reference sequence). This CDR3 reads CASSLEAGGSYEQYF. In DNA form, the CDR3 reads TGTGCCAGCAGCTTGGAAGCGGGGGGTTCCTACGAGCAGTACTTC.